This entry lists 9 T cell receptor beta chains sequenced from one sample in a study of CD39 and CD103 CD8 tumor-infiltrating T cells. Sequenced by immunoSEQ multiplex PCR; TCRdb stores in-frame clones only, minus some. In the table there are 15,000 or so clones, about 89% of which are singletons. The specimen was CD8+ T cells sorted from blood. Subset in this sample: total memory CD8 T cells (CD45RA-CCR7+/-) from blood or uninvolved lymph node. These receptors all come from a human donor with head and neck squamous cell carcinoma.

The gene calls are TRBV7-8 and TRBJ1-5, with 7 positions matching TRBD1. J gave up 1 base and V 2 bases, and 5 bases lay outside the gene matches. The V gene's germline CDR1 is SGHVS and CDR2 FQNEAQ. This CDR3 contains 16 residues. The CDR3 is CASSLTPGQSNQPQHF. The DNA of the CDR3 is TGTGCCAGCAGCTTAACACCGGGACAGAGCAATCAGCCCCAGCATTTT.

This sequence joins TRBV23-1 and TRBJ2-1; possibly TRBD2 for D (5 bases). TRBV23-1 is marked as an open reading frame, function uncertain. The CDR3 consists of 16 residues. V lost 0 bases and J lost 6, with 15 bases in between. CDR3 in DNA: TGCGCCAGCAGTCAATCCTCCGAGGGTAACATCAATGAGCAGTTCTTC. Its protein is CASSQSSEGNINEQFF.

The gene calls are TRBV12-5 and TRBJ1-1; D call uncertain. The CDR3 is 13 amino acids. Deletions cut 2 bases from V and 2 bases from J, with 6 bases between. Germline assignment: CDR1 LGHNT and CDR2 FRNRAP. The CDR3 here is CASGLTVNTEAFF. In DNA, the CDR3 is TGTGCTAGTGGTTTGACCGTAAACACTGAAGCTTTCTTT.

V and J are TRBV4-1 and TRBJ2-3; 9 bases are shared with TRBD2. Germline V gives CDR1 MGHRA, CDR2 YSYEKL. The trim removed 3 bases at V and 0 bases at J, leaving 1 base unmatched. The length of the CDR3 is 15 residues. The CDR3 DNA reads TGCGCCAGCAGCCAGCGGGGGGGAAGCACAGATACGCAGTATTTT. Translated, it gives CASSQRGGSTDTQYF.

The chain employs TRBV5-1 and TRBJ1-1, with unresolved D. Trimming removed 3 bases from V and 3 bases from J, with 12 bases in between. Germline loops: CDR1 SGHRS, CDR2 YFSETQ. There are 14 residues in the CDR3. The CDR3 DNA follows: TGCGCCAGCAGCTCCAGTGTCCGGGACACTGAAGCTTTCTTT. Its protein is CASSSSVRDTEAFF. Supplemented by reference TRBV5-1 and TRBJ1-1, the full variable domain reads KAGVTQTPRYLIKTRGQQVTLSCSPISGHRSVSWYQQTPGQGLQFLFEYFSETQRNKGNFPGRFSGRQFSNSRSEMNVSTLELGDSALYLCASSSSVRDTEAFFGQGTRLTVV.

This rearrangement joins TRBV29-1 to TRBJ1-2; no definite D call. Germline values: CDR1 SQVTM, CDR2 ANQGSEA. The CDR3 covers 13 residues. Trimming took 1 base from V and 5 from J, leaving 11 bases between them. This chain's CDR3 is CSVEGEDPYGYTF. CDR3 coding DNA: TGCAGCGTTGAAGGCGAGGACCCGTATGGCTACACCTTC.

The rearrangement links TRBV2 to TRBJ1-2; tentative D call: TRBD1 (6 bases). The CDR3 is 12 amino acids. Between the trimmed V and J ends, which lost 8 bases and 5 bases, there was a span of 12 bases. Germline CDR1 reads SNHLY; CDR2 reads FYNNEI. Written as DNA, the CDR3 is TGTGCCAGCTTGGGACAAGATTATGGCTACACCTTC. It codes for CASLGQDYGYTF.

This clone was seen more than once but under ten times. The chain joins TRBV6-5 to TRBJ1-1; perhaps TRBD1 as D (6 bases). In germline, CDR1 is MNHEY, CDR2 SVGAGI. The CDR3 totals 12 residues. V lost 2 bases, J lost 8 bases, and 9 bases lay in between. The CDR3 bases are TGTGCCAGCAGTTACCTCGGGACAGAAGCTTTCTTT. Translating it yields CASSYLGTEAFF.

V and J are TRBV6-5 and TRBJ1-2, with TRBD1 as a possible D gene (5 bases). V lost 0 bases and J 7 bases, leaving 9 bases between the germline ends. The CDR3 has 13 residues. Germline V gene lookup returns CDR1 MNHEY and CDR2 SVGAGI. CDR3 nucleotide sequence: TGTGCCAGCAGTTACTCGCAGGGAGTTGGCTACACCTTC. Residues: CASSYSQGVGYTF.